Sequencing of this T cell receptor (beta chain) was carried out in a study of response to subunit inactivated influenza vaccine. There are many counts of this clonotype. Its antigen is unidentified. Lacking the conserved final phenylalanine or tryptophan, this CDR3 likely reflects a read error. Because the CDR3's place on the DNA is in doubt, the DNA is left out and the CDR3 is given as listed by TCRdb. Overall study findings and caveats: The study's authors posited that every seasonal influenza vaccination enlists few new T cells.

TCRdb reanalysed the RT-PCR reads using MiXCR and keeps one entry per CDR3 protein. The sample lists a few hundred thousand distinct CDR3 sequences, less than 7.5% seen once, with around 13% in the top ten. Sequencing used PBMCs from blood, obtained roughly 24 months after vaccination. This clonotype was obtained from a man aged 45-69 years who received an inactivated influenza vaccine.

CDR3 amino acids: CASSYSGQGGVL. The rearrangement joins TRBV6-2 or TRBV6-3 to TRBJ2-1; TRBD1, the D gene given by the table, was not confirmed from the DNA. Germline V gene sequence: CDR1 MNHEY, CDR2 SVGEGT. The CDR3 comprises 12 residues, both ends counted.